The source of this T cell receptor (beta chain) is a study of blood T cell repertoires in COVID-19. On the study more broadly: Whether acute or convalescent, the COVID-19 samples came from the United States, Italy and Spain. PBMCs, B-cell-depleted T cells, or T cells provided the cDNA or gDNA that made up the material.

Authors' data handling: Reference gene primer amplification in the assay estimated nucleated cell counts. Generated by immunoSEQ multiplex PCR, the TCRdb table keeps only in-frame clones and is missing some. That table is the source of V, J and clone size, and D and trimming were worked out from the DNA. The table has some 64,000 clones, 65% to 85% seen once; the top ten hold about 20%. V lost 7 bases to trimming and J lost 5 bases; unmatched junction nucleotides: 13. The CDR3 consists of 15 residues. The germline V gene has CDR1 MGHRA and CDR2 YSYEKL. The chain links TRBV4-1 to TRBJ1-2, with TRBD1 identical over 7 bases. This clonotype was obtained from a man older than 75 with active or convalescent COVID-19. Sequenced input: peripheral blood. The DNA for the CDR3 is TGCGCCAGCAACCGAGTAGGGACAGAGAATTATGGCTACACCTTC. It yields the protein CASNRVGTENYGYTF.